Listed below are T cell receptor beta chains from one sample, sequenced in a study of blood T cell repertoires in COVID-19. The assay was immunoSEQ multiplex PCR, and TCRdb's table has in-frame clones only and misses some. Of fewer than 150,000 clones in the sample, around 85% are singletons; the top ten hold 15% to 20%. The specimen was peripheral blood. The receptors here all came from a woman in her fifties or sixties who had recovered from COVID-19. The CDR3 runs from the conserved cysteine through the conserved F or W. D genes are given only for firm matches. Size tells how often a clone was seen (once, few, many) or the class of an expanded clone, and some rows leave it out.

v_gene	j_gene	abundance	d_gene	CDR3aa	CDR3nt
TRBV10-3	TRBJ2-7	NA	TRBD2	CAIRQPGGGSYEQYF	TGTGCCATCCGGCAGCCGGGGGGGGGCTCCTACGAGCAGTACTTC
TRBV10-1	TRBJ2-1	NA	TRBD2	CASSAAGGNNEQFF	TGCGCCAGCAGTGCAGCGGGGGGGAACAATGAGCAGTTCTTC
TRBV7-2	TRBJ2-2	NA	NA	CASSFPGGELFF	TGTGCCAGCAGCTTCCCGGGCGGGGAGCTGTTTTTT
TRBV9	TRBJ2-3	NA	NA	CASSSRVDTQYF	TGTGCCAGCAGCTCACGGGTAGATACGCAGTATTTT
TRBV2	TRBJ2-5	NA	NA	CASSERGQETQYF	TGTGCCAGCAGTGAACGGGGCCAAGAGACCCAGTACTTC
TRBV5-1	TRBJ2-7	once	NA	CASRLTYLQGNEQYF	TGCGCCAGCCGACTTACGTACCTACAGGGAAACGAGCAGTACTTC
TRBV19	TRBJ2-1	NA	TRBD2	CASSPREGGYNEQFF	TGTGCCAGTAGTCCCCGGGAGGGCGGGTACAATGAGCAGTTCTTC
TRBV19	TRBJ1-2	NA	NA	CASSEQDYGYTF	TGTGCCAGTTCAGAACAAGACTATGGCTACACCTTC
TRBV5-1	TRBJ2-1	NA	TRBD2	CASSFTSGAYNEQFF	TGCGCCAGCAGCTTTACTAGCGGGGCCTACAATGAGCAGTTCTTC
TRBV28	TRBJ2-2	NA	TRBD1	CASSLVFNPGQTNTGELFF	TGTGCCAGCAGTTTAGTGTTTAATCCGGGACAGACGAACACCGGGGAGCTGTTTTTT
TRBV7-3	TRBJ1-6	NA	NA	CASARDSYNSPLHF	TGTGCCAGCGCGAGGGACTCCTATAATTCACCCCTCCACTTT
TRBV4-3	TRBJ2-3	NA	TRBD2	CASSLSGSPEDTQYF	TGCGCCAGCAGCCTTAGCGGGAGCCCCGAAGATACGCAGTATTTT
TRBV29-1	TRBJ2-7	NA	TRBD1	CSVRDSSYEQYF	TGCAGCGTACGGGACAGCTCCTACGAGCAGTACTTC
TRBV10-3	TRBJ2-1	NA	NA	CAISEVGERSYNEQFF	TGTGCCATCAGTGAGGTAGGGGAACGGTCCTACAATGAGCAGTTCTTC
TRBV2	TRBJ2-1	NA	NA	CASSEGSQGNYNEQFF	TGTGCCAGCAGTGAGGGCAGTCAAGGTAACTACAATGAGCAGTTCTTC
TRBV6-5	TRBJ1-1	NA	TRBD1	CASSYSGQGGTEAFF	TGTGCCAGCAGTTACTCGGGACAGGGGGGAACAGAAGCTTTCTTT
TRBV3-1/TRBV3-2	TRBJ1-1	NA	NA	CASSHGGTEAFF	TGTGCCAGCAGCCACGGGGGAACTGAAGCTTTCTTT
TRBV4-2	TRBJ2-1	NA	NA	CASSQDLAHQNNEQFF	TGTGCCAGCAGCCAAGATTTAGCGCACCAGAACAATGAGCAGTTCTTC
TRBV3-1/TRBV3-2	TRBJ1-2	NA	TRBD1	CASSQGRTGLYGYTF	TGTGCCAGCAGCCAAGGACGGACAGGGCTTTATGGCTACACCTTC
TRBV12-3/TRBV12-4	TRBJ1-2	NA	TRBD1	CASSKTGAYGYTF	TGTGCCAGCAGCAAAACAGGGGCCTATGGCTACACCTTC
TRBV4-2	TRBJ1-1	NA	NA	CASSLEGEAFF	TGTGCCAGCAGCCTGGAGGGTGAAGCTTTCTTT
TRBV30	TRBJ1-1	NA	NA	CAWERGLNTEAFF	TGTGCCTGGGAGCGGGGATTGAACACTGAAGCTTTCTTT
TRBV2	TRBJ1-2	NA	TRBD1	CASQTGAWTGYTF	TGTGCCAGCCAGACAGGGGCGTGGACGGGCTACACCTTC
TRBV6-5	TRBJ2-7	NA	NA	CATRGGVLSYEQYF	TGTGCCACCAGGGGGGGGGTCCTTTCCTACGAGCAGTACTTC
TRBV4-2	TRBJ2-1	NA	TRBD2	CASSQLAGGRHEQFF	TGTGCCAGCAGCCAACTAGCGGGGGGGCGTCATGAGCAGTTCTTC
TRBV7-6	TRBJ1-3	NA	TRBD1	CASSLDWLDRGKNTIYF	TGTGCCAGCAGCTTAGATTGGCTGGACAGGGGGAAAAACACCATATATTTT
TRBV7-2	TRBJ2-2	once	TRBD2	CASSLSSGRGTGELFF	TGTGCCAGCAGCTTGAGTAGCGGGAGGGGCACCGGGGAGCTGTTTTTT
TRBV15	TRBJ2-7	NA	TRBD2	CATSRDPGGSYEQYF	TGTGCCACCAGCAGAGATCCCGGGGGGTCCTACGAGCAGTACTTC
TRBV7-9	TRBJ2-5	NA	NA	CASERWGSAETQYF	TGTGCCAGCGAGCGGTGGGGTTCAGCAGAGACCCAGTACTTC
TRBV5-1	TRBJ2-2	NA	TRBD2	CASSLAVSSGDAGELFF	TGCGCCAGCAGCTTGGCCGTGTCTAGCGGGGACGCCGGGGAGCTGTTTTTT
TRBV24-1	TRBJ1-5	NA	NA	CATSDPRSVQPQHF	TGTGCCACCAGTGACCCGCGGAGCGTCCAGCCCCAGCATTTT
TRBV4-2	TRBJ2-3	NA	TRBD2	CASSQDERGGPYADTQYF	TGTGCCAGCAGCCAAGATGAGCGCGGGGGGCCGTATGCAGATACGCAGTATTTT
TRBV5-1	TRBJ2-7	NA	NA	CASSLIPTSIEEQYF	TGCGCCAGCAGCTTGATCCCCACTTCCATTGAGGAGCAGTACTTC
TRBV30	TRBJ1-2	NA	NA	CAWNQDRWGGYTF	TGTGCCTGGAACCAAGACAGGTGGGGTGGCTACACCTTC
TRBV5-1	TRBJ2-7	NA	NA	CASSLHTGVRSYEQYF	TGCGCCAGCAGCCTCCACACGGGGGTGAGGTCCTACGAGCAGTACTTC
TRBV24-1	TRBJ2-5	NA	NA	CATSPGGSFSETQYF	TGTGCCACCAGTCCAGGGGGGAGTTTCTCGGAGACCCAGTACTTC
TRBV6-1	TRBJ2-2	NA	NA	CASSEQGTNTGELFF	TGTGCCAGCAGCGAGCAGGGGACGAACACCGGGGAGCTGTTTTTT
TRBV6-5	TRBJ1-2	NA	NA	CASSPRGYGYTF	TGTGCCAGCAGTCCCAGGGGCTATGGCTACACCTTC
TRBV30	TRBJ2-1	NA	TRBD1	CAWSGGTGGLDEQFF	TGTGCCTGGAGCGGTGGGACAGGGGGTTTGGATGAGCAGTTCTTC
TRBV11-1	TRBJ2-1	NA	NA	CASSLARWNEQFF	TGTGCCAGCAGCTTAGCTAGATGGAATGAGCAGTTCTTC
TRBV7-3	TRBJ2-6	few	TRBD2	CASSLGGSGANVLTF	TGTGCCAGCAGCCTCGGCGGGAGTGGGGCCAACGTCCTGACTTTC
TRBV20-1	TRBJ2-7	NA	TRBD1	CSASQGVTGEQYF	TGCAGTGCTAGTCAGGGGGTTACGGGCGAGCAGTACTTC
TRBV5-1	TRBJ2-6	NA	NA	CASSRDISGANVLTF	TGCGCCAGCAGCAGGGACATCTCTGGGGCCAACGTCCTGACTTTC
TRBV4-1	TRBJ2-1	once	TRBD2	CASSRGLAGGDNEQFF	TGCGCCAGCAGCCGTGGACTAGCGGGGGGCGACAATGAGCAGTTCTTC
TRBV11-2	TRBJ2-7	NA	TRBD2	CASSLAAGGPREQYF	TGTGCCAGCAGCTTAGCGGCGGGAGGGCCTCGAGAGCAGTACTTC
TRBV15	TRBJ2-7	NA	TRBD1	CATSRAGTGGPYEQYF	TGTGCCACCAGCAGAGCCGGGACAGGGGGCCCCTACGAGCAGTACTTC
TRBV27	TRBJ2-1	NA	NA	CASSLNRDNEQFF	TGTGCCAGCAGTTTAAATCGGGACAATGAGCAGTTCTTC
TRBV4-2	TRBJ2-3	NA	TRBD2	CASSQTGAGGGTDTQYF	TGTGCCAGCAGCCAAACTGGAGCGGGAGGTGGCACAGATACGCAGTATTTT
TRBV5-5	TRBJ2-7	NA	TRBD2	CASSWGLGEFYEQYF	TGTGCCAGCAGCTGGGGACTAGGGGAATTCTACGAGCAGTACTTC
TRBV10-3	TRBJ1-5	NA	NA	CAGRAEPNQPQHF	TGTGCAGGCAGGGCCGAACCGAATCAGCCCCAGCATTTT
TRBV4-2	TRBJ2-7	NA	NA	CASSDAAGSYYEQYF	TGTGCCAGCAGCGACGCGGCGGGATCCTACTACGAGCAGTACTTC
TRBV6-6	TRBJ2-3	NA	TRBD2	CASRTGGHSQDTQYF	TGTGCCAGCAGGACGGGGGGGCATTCACAGGATACGCAGTATTTT
TRBV27	TRBJ2-2	few	TRBD2	CASSLLVGREGTPNTGELFF	TGTGCCAGCAGTTTATTAGTAGGGCGGGAGGGTACCCCGAACACCGGGGAGCTGTTTTTT
TRBV7-2	TRBJ2-6	NA	NA	CASSSPGAGFAGANVLTF	TGTGCCAGCAGCTCGCCGGGAGCGGGCTTTGCTGGGGCCAACGTCCTGACTTTC